The 27 T cell receptor beta chains reported below all come from one sample, sequenced in a study of spatial heterogeneity in lung cancer. Time point given: sample taken at primary tumor resection. TCRdb used MiXCR to reprocess the 5' RACE reads, holding one entry per CDR3 protein. The profile shows 40,000 or so distinct CDR3 sequences, approximately 3.1% of them singletons. The sequencing used normal lung tissue next to the tumor, collected at surgery. The origin of the receptors is a male donor with early-stage non-small cell lung cancer.

This clonotype was seen many times. The V gene is TRBV29-1, the J gene TRBJ1-1, with TRBD1 identical over 9 bases. The CDR3 has 14 residues. V shed 7 bases, J shed 3 bases, and the junction held 9 bases outside the gene matches. In germline, CDR1 is SQVTM, CDR2 ANQGSEA. As DNA, the CDR3 is TGCAGCGCTACTACAGGGGGCGCCGACACTGAAGCTTTCTTT. It codes for CSATTGGADTEAFF.

This clonotype was detected many times. The chain carries TRBV24-1 and TRBJ2-3; the match to TRBD2 covers 9 bases. With V trimmed by 3 bases and J by 2 bases, 5 bases remained unmatched. The germline gives CDR1 KGHDR, CDR2 SFDVKD. There are 16 residues in the CDR3. The CDR3 bases are TGTGCCACCAGTGATCTGACTAGCGGTTCCACAGATACGCAGTATTTT. It is translated as CATSDLTSGSTDTQYF.

The rearrangement uses TRBV6-5 and TRBJ1-3, with D unclear. The CDR3 contains 14 residues. Per the germline V gene, CDR1 is MNHEY and CDR2 is SVGAGI. Trimming stripped 4 bases from V and 0 bases from J, with 7 bases between. This chain's CDR3 is CASSWAGSGNTIYF. The CDR3 DNA sequence: TGTGCCAGCAGTTGGGCAGGCTCTGGAAACACCATATATTTT.

V usage is TRBV3-1 and J usage is TRBJ2-7, with D perhaps TRBD2 (5 bases). Per germline, CDR1 LGHDT and CDR2 YNNKEL (reference sequence). The CDR3 has 14 amino acids. V lost 4 bases, J lost 3 bases, and 13 bases lay in between. This CDR3 is CASSPYGERYEQYF. As DNA, the CDR3 is TGTGCCAGCAGCCCGTACGGGGAACGCTACGAGCAGTACTTC.

This clonotype was picked up many times. This chain uses TRBV6-1 with TRBJ2-2, with a possible D match to TRBD1 (6 bases). The length of the CDR3 is 15 residues. Germline loops: CDR1 MNHNS, CDR2 SASEGT. Trimming cost V 5 bases and J 4 bases, with 14 bases left between them. The CDR3 region has the DNA TGTGCCAGCAGTACTAAGGGGGACGGCACCGGGGAGCTGTTTTTT. Protein product: CASSTKGDGTGELFF.

This clonotype was recorded at least ten times. CDR3 sequence: CSARGLGQTETGELFF. As DNA, the CDR3 is TGCAGTGCTAGAGGTTTAGGCCAAACAGAGACCGGGGAGCTGTTTTTT. V and J are TRBV20-1 and TRBJ2-2; D gene uncertain. V shed 1 base and J shed 5 bases, with 17 bases lying between them. The V gene's germline CDR1 is DFQATT and CDR2 SNEGSKA (reference sequence). The CDR3 runs 16 residues.

This clonotype ranks as medium-sized. The CDR3 is CASSQPSGSEFF. The DNA for the CDR3 is TGTGCCAGCAGCCAACCTAGCGGGTCCGAGTTCTTC. The V call is TRBV28, the J call TRBJ2-1; 8 nucleotides align to TRBD2. Germline CDR1 MDHEN, CDR2 SYDVKM. Trimming removed 6 bases from V and 14 bases from J; junction bases left unmatched: 9. The CDR3 covers 12 residues.

The J gene is TRBJ2-1, the V gene TRBV5-1; D possibly corresponds to TRBD2 (5 bases). Deletions cut 3 bases from V and 9 bases from J, with 25 bases between. This CDR3 comprises 17 residues. The V gene's germline CDR1 is SGHRS and CDR2 YFSETQ. The chain's CDR3 is CASSSTSQTLGAGEQFF. The CDR3 DNA reads TGCGCCAGCAGCTCCACATCTCAGACCTTGGGCGCGGGTGAGCAGTTCTTC.

In this sample, this clonotype turned up a few times. The V call is TRBV4-1, the J call TRBJ1-2; weak D call: TRBD1 (6 bases). This CDR3 has 14 amino acids. Trimming pared 3 bases from V and 4 bases from J, leaving 12 bases between. CDR1 MGHRA and CDR2 YSYEKL come from the germline V gene. DNA of the CDR3: TGCGCCAGCAGCCACCCCACAGGGACCTATGGCTACACCTTC. Residues: CASSHPTGTYGYTF.

This clonotype showed up many times. The J gene is TRBJ2-7, the V gene TRBV24-1; a weak D match, TRBD2 (6 bases). The CDR3 is made up of 13 amino acids. The ends were cut back, 12 bases at V and 4 bases at J, with 18 bases in the middle. Germline assignment: CDR1 KGHDR and CDR2 SFDVKD. The CDR3 region has the DNA TGTGCCGCAGGAGGGCCCCTCCCTTACGAGCAGTACTTC. Its translation: CAAGGPLPYEQYF.

Many counts were recorded for this clonotype. The chain carries TRBV6-1 and TRBJ2-3; TRBD1 is a possible D gene (6 bases). From germline, CDR1 is MNHNS and CDR2 SASEGT. There are 16 residues in the CDR3. The V and J ends lost 6 bases and 1 base respectively, with 17 bases between them. CDR3 amino acids: CASSLTRGTGTDTQYF. CDR3 coding DNA: TGTGCCAGCAGCCTAACCAGGGGAACGGGCACAGATACGCAGTATTTT.

Ten or more counts support this clonotype. The V call is TRBV5-6, the J call TRBJ2-5, with 8 bases that match TRBD2. With 4 bases clipped from V and 1 base from J, the junction kept 9 bases outside the gene matches. The CDR3 contains 16 residues. Germline V lookup: CDR1 SGHDT, CDR2 YYEEEE. Here the CDR3 reads CASSPRYGTSQETQYF. CDR3 DNA: TGTGCCAGCAGCCCCCGCTACGGGACTAGCCAAGAGACCCAGTACTTC.

The V and J genes are TRBV12-3 or TRBV12-4 and TRBJ2-1, with D tentatively TRBD1 (5 bases). The ends were cut back, 2 bases at V and 6 bases at J, with 5 bases in the middle. This CDR3 is 12 amino acids long. In DNA form, the CDR3 reads TGTGCCAGCAGTTTACAGGGCAATGAGCAGTTCTTC. Protein sequence: CASSLQGNEQFF.

This clonotype was seen repeatedly, ten times or more. The chain joins TRBV14 to TRBJ1-1, with D unclear. Germline loops: CDR1 SGHDN, CDR2 FVKESK. Between the trimmed V and J ends, which lost 4 bases and 1 base, there was a span of 7 bases. The CDR3 runs to 13 residues. CDR3 protein: CASSLQRNTEAFF. The CDR3 DNA reads TGTGCCAGCAGCCTACAGAGGAACACTGAAGCTTTCTTT.

This clonotype was counted many times. This chain uses TRBV7-6 with TRBJ1-5, with D hard to call. The ends were cut back, 5 bases at V and 7 bases at J, with 12 bases in the middle. Germline V gives CDR1 SGHVS, CDR2 FNYEAQ. This CDR3 has 13 amino acids. CDR3 loop: CASSESSSQPQHF. DNA for the CDR3: TGTGCCAGCAGCGAAAGTAGTTCCCAGCCCCAGCATTTT.

This clonotype showed up many times. CDR3 residues: CASSQENQPQHF. The CDR3 DNA follows: TGTGCCAGCAGCCAAGAAAATCAGCCCCAGCATTTT. This chain uses TRBV7-9 with TRBJ1-5, with unresolved D. CDR3 size: 12 residues. Trimming left V 5 bases short and J 4 bases short, with 6 bases between. Per the germline V gene, CDR1 is SEHNR and CDR2 is FQNEAQ (reference sequence).

This clonotype was observed many times. CDR3 protein: CAREGQGNYGYTF. CDR3 sequence (DNA): TGCGCCAGAGAGGGACAGGGGAACTATGGCTACACCTTC. J is TRBJ1-2 and V is TRBV5-1, with 10 positions matching TRBD1. The CDR3 has 13 amino acids. The trim removed 8 bases at V and 2 bases at J, leaving 3 bases unmatched. CDR1 and CDR2 (germline): SGHRS, YFSETQ.

This clonotype was counted at least ten times. V gene TRBV29-1 combines with J gene TRBJ2-5, with TRBD1 identical over 7 bases. The ends lost 6 bases at V and 4 bases at J; junction bases unmatched: 11. The germline V gene has CDR1 SQVTM and CDR2 ANQGSEA. This CDR3 contains 14 residues. The CDR3 region has the DNA TGCAGCGTGATGTCCCGGGACAGTACAGAGACCCAGTACTTC. Translated, it gives CSVMSRDSTETQYF.

This clonotype was found many times. The rearrangement joins TRBV5-5 to TRBJ2-3; possible D gene TRBD1, 5 bases. Trimming removed 5 bases at V and 0 bases at J, with 13 bases between. Germline V lookup: CDR1 SGHKS, CDR2 YYEKEE (reference sequence). The CDR3 spans 15 residues. CDR3 nucleotide sequence: TGTGCCAGCAGTCAAAAAGGGGTCAGCACAGATACGCAGTATTTT. Its protein is CASSQKGVSTDTQYF.

The V call is TRBV20-1, the J call TRBJ2-1, with a weak D call TRBD2 (6 bases). Trimming stripped 3 bases from V and 4 bases from J, with 13 bases between. CDR3 size: 14 residues. Looked up from germline, CDR1 is DFQATT and CDR2 is SNEGSKA (reference sequence). The CDR3 sequence is CSASRLANYNEQFF. CDR3 in DNA: TGCAGTGCTAGCCGCCTAGCGAATTACAATGAGCAGTTCTTC.

This clonotype was seen repeatedly, ten times or more. The chain joins TRBV6-2 or TRBV6-3 to TRBJ1-5, with 9 bases matching TRBD1. The CDR3 is made up of 13 amino acids. The germline gives CDR1 MNHEY, CDR2 SVGEGT. The J segment lost 7 bases and the V segment lost 5 bases, leaving 3 bases of the junction unmatched. The CDR3 reads CASSKDRGQPQHF. The CDR3 DNA reads TGTGCCAGCAGTAAGGACAGGGGACAGCCCCAGCATTTT.

At least ten counts were recorded for this clonotype. The rearrangement joins TRBV6-6 to TRBJ1-1; D call uncertain. Trimming left V 5 bases short and J 3 bases short, with 7 bases between. The CDR3 runs to 12 residues. Per the germline V gene, CDR1 is MNHNY and CDR2 is SVGAGI (reference sequence). CDR3 coding DNA: TGTGCCAGCAGTCCCTGGGACACTGAAGCTTTCTTT. Residues: CASSPWDTEAFF.

This clonotype was picked up many times. The rearrangement uses TRBV7-3 and TRBJ2-1; 13 bases are shared with TRBD2. This CDR3 is 18 amino acids long. Germline trimming cut 5 bases from V and 9 bases from J; bases unmatched to any gene: 16. The germline CDR1 and CDR2 sequences are SGHTA and FQGTGA. The CDR3: CASSTRFGLAGVVCEQFF. DNA of the CDR3: TGTGCCAGCAGCACGCGATTTGGACTAGCGGGAGTTGTTTGTGAGCAGTTCTTC.

This clonotype appeared many times. This chain connects TRBV12-3 or TRBV12-4 to TRBJ1-5; the match to TRBD1 covers 8 bases. The CDR3 totals 15 residues. J was trimmed by 6 bases and V by 9 bases; bases with no gene match: 13. The CDR3 protein is CASMVDRGGSQPQHF. The CDR3 DNA sequence: TGTGCCAGTATGGTAGACAGGGGAGGGAGTCAGCCCCAGCATTTT.

This clonotype was counted ten times or more. This chain uses TRBV12-3 or TRBV12-4 with TRBJ1-1; D gene uncertain. The CDR3 consists of 17 residues. V was trimmed by 5 bases and J by 1 base, leaving 20 bases between them. CDR3 loop: CASSMYSSVQRNTEAFF. CDR3 nucleotides: TGTGCCAGCAGTATGTACAGTTCGGTACAGCGGAACACTGAAGCTTTCTTT.

At least ten counts were recorded for this clonotype. J is TRBJ2-5 and V is TRBV7-2, with 13 bases lining up with TRBD2. Germline-derived CDR1 and CDR2 are SGHTA and FQGNSA. Trimming removed 3 bases from V and 6 bases from J; junction bases left unmatched: 7. The CDR3 has 16 residues. This chain's CDR3 is CASSFTSGRVFKTQYF. The CDR3 DNA reads as TGTGCCAGCAGCTTTACTAGCGGGAGGGTTTTTAAGACCCAGTACTTC.

In its sample, this clonotype was seen a few times. CDR3 nucleotides: TGTGCCAGCAGCTTAGGAACAGGGTTCGGCAATCAGCCCCAGCATTTT. This gives the protein CASSLGTGFGNQPQHF. This chain links TRBV7-2 with TRBJ1-5; D is perhaps TRBD1 (6 bases). Germline V gene data show CDR1 as SGHTA and CDR2 as FQGNSA. V lost 1 base to trimming and J lost 2 bases, with 12 bases between them. This CDR3 is 16 amino acids long.